Each of the 23 T cell receptor beta chains below was sequenced from the same sample in a study of blood T cell repertoires in COVID-19. Clones were read by immunoSEQ multiplex PCR, and TCRdb kept only the in-frame ones, dropping some. The sample holds 250,000 or so clones, approximately 90% seen once. The specimen was PBMCs or T cells enriched from blood (not recorded which). These receptors were obtained from a man between 50 and 59 years old who had been exposed to COVID-19.

The chain joins TRBV19 to TRBJ1-2; 7 bases match TRBD1. The length of the CDR3 is 15 residues. V lost 3 bases to trimming and J lost 5 bases; unmatched junction nucleotides: 9. Germline values: CDR1 LNHDA, CDR2 SQIVND (reference sequence). The DNA for the CDR3 is TGTGCCAGTAGTATCCTCCTCTCGACAGGGTATGGCTACACCTTC. This encodes CASSILLSTGYGYTF.

The rearrangement joins TRBV18 to TRBJ1-3, with TRBD1 matching 12 bases. Germline V gives CDR1 KGHSH, CDR2 LQKENI. V shed 3 bases and J 1 base; nucleotides not matched to a gene: 4. The CDR3 loop spans 17 amino acids. The CDR3 sequence: CASSPLGQGASGNTIYF. CDR3 DNA sequence: TGTGCCAGCTCACCGTTGGGACAGGGGGCATCTGGAAACACCATATATTTT. Looking up the rest from reference TRBV18 and TRBJ1-3 gives the full variable domain: NAGVMQNPRHLVRRRGQEARLRCSPMKGHSHVYWYRQLPEEGLKFMVYLQKENIIDESGMPKERFSAEFPKEGPSILRIQQVVRGDSAAYFCASSPLGQGASGNTIYFGEGSWLTVV.

This rearrangement joins TRBV5-1 to TRBJ1-1; 11 bases line up with TRBD1. Per germline, CDR1 SGHRS and CDR2 YFSETQ. V dropped 4 bases and J dropped 3; count of bases not matched to a gene: 8. The CDR3 sequence is 16 residues long. The CDR3 sequence: CASSGTGTGGYTEAFF. The CDR3 DNA sequence: TGCGCCAGCAGCGGAACCGGGACAGGGGGGTACACTGAAGCTTTCTTT.

The chain links TRBV14 to TRBJ2-7, with 9 bases aligning to TRBD1. Germline CDR1 reads SGHDN; CDR2 reads FVKESK. This CDR3 is built from 15 residues. V was pared by 3 bases and J by 3 bases, with 6 bases of the junction left unmatched. The CDR3 sequence: CASSQGTGLNYEQYV. In DNA, the CDR3 is TGTGCCAGCAGCCAGGGGACAGGGTTAAACTACGAGCAGTACGTC.

The gene calls are TRBV11-2 and TRBJ2-5; 9 bases match TRBD1. Germline loops: CDR1 SGHAT, CDR2 FQNNGV. The CDR3 runs to 19 residues. V gave up 3 bases and J gave up 4 bases; unmatched junction bases: 18. Written as DNA, the CDR3 is TGTGCCAGCAGCTTCCGTAGTCATGACGGGACAGGGATACGAGAGACCCAGTACTTC. Translating gives CASSFRSHDGTGIRETQYF.

The gene calls are TRBV20-1 and TRBJ2-1; 8 nucleotides align to TRBD1. CDR1 and CDR2 (germline): DFQATT, SNEGSKA (reference sequence). Trimming at V came to 7 bases and at J to 9 bases, leaving 5 bases not matched to a gene. The CDR3 length is 11 residues. The CDR3 DNA sequence: TGCAGTGGACAGGGGTCCGGTGAGCAGTTCTTC. This codes for CSGQGSGEQFF.

V and J are TRBV24-1 and TRBJ1-2; D is unresolved. This CDR3 spans 12 amino acids. V shed 4 bases and J shed 7 bases, with 9 bases lying between them. Germline-derived CDR1 and CDR2 are KGHDR and SFDVKD. The CDR3 region has the DNA TGTGCCACCAGTGAAGATTCGAGTGGCTACACCTTC. Its protein is CATSEDSSGYTF.

The CDR3 DNA follows: TGTGCCAGCACACCCGGGACAGGGGGCGAGCAGTTCTTC. Translation gives CASTPGTGGEQFF. The chain uses TRBV16 and TRBJ2-1; TRBD1 agrees at 12 bases. Germline lookup yields CDR1 KGHSY and CDR2 FQNENV. This CDR3 has 13 amino acids. V lost 7 bases, J lost 10 bases, and 5 bases stayed unmatched.

The chain joins TRBV10-3 to TRBJ2-1, with TRBD2 matching over 10 bases. The CDR3 is made up of 17 amino acids. Trimming cost V 7 bases and J 5 bases; bases outside gene matches: 14. CDR1 ENHRY and CDR2 SYGVKD come from the germline V gene. The CDR3 is CAIMEQNWTSGDNEQFF. The CDR3 DNA is TGTGCCATCATGGAACAAAACTGGACTAGCGGAGACAATGAGCAGTTCTTC.

The V call is TRBV5-1, the J call TRBJ2-2, with TRBD1 as a possible D gene (5 bases). CDR1 is SGHRS, CDR2 YFSETQ, per germline. This CDR3 contains 14 residues. Trimming pared 4 bases from V and 6 bases from J, leaving 13 bases between. CDR3 region: CASSGFSTAGELFF. In DNA, the CDR3 is TGCGCCAGCAGCGGCTTCTCGACAGCCGGGGAGCTGTTTTTT.

The chain links TRBV5-1 to TRBJ2-7; 8 bases are shared with TRBD2. Germline CDR1 is SGHRS and CDR2 is YFSETQ. V dropped 1 base and J dropped 4; count of bases not matched to a gene: 1. The CDR3 length is 13 residues. DNA of the CDR3: TGCGCCAGCAGCTTGACGGGAGGGTACGAGCAGTACGTC. Translating gives CASSLTGGYEQYV.

This chain uses TRBV9 with TRBJ1-5, with D uncertain. Looked up from germline, CDR1 is SGDLS and CDR2 is YYNGEE. Trimming shortened V by 0 bases and J by 2 bases, and 9 bases separated the two germline ends. The CDR3 is made up of 15 amino acids. CDR3 DNA sequence: TGTGCCAGCAGCGTAGCTGGGAGGGGCAATCAGCCCCAGCATTTT. This translates into CASSVAGRGNQPQHF.

This clone was found a few times. Compared with germline, one end of the junction differs, possibly owing to a read error. This chain links TRBV7-7 with TRBJ2-7; possible D gene TRBD1, 5 bases. Germline CDR1 SSHAT, CDR2 FNYEAQ (reference sequence). The CDR3 spans 15 residues. The CDR3 reads CASSLPHRRSYEQYF. The CDR3 region has the DNA TGTGCTAGCAGCTTACCGCACAGGCGCTCCTACGAGCAGTACTTC.

The rearrangement links TRBV15 to TRBJ1-1; 10 bases match TRBD1. After removal of 1 base from V and 5 bases from J, the junction contained 4 bases not matched to a gene. The CDR3 loop spans 15 amino acids. Germline CDR1 is LNHNV and CDR2 is YYDKDF (reference sequence). CDR3 region: CATSRAGTGETEAFF. Written as DNA, the CDR3 is TGTGCCACCAGCAGAGCCGGGACAGGGGAGACTGAAGCTTTCTTT.

The genes are TRBV10-2 and TRBJ2-3; the D gene is possibly TRBD2 (6 bases). V was pared by 8 bases and J by 4 bases, with 19 bases between. This CDR3 has 15 amino acids. The germline CDR1 and CDR2 sequences are WSHSY and SAAADI. CDR3 DNA sequence: TGCGCCAGCTGGGACCCAGGGAGGTTCGCAGATACGCAGTATTTT. Its protein product is CASWDPGRFADTQYF.

This sequence joins TRBV11-3 and TRBJ2-3; D possibly corresponds to TRBD2 (6 bases). CDR3 length: 17 amino acids. Germline V gene sequence: CDR1 SGHNT, CDR2 YENEEA. The V end lost 2 bases, the J end lost 5 bases, and 20 bases lay between the germline ends. The CDR3 DNA is TGTGCCAGCAGCTTACGGTTCATGGGACTCCCTGAAGATACGCAGTATTTT. This sequence encodes CASSLRFMGLPEDTQYF. The full variable domain, rest sourced from reference TRBV11-3 and TRBJ2-3, is EAGVVQSPRYKIIEKKQPVAFWCNPISGHNTLYWYLQNLGQGPELLIRYENEEAVDDSQLPKDRFSAERLKGVDSTLKIQPAELGDSAVYLCASSLRFMGLPEDTQYFGPGTRLTVL.

This clone was recorded a few times. The rearrangement joins TRBV10-1 to TRBJ1-1; D may be TRBD1 (6 bases). The germline V and J ends were trimmed by 6 bases and 3 bases, with 14 bases remaining between them. Germline values: CDR1 WNHNN, CDR2 SYGVQD (reference sequence). CDR3 length: 14 amino acids. CDR3 nucleotide sequence: TGCGCCAGCAGGAGGGAACCAGGGGACACTGAAGCTTTCTTT. It yields the protein CASRREPGDTEAFF.

The chain joins TRBV4-1 to TRBJ1-1; no firm D call. Germline CDR1 reads MGHRA; CDR2 reads YSYEKL. Deletions cut 0 bases from V and 5 bases from J, with 4 bases between. There are 12 residues in the CDR3. The CDR3 sequence: CASSQDETEAFF. CDR3 sequence (DNA): TGCGCCAGCAGCCAAGATGAGACTGAAGCTTTCTTT.

J is TRBJ1-5 and V is TRBV9; maybe TRBD1 (6 bases). Trimming left V 0 bases short and J 5 bases short, with 9 bases between. Germline V gene data show CDR1 as SGDLS and CDR2 as YYNGEE. The CDR3 is 14 residues long. The CDR3 DNA reads as TGTGCCAGCAGCGTAGCAGGGGAGTATCAGCCCCAGCATTTT. Residues: CASSVAGEYQPQHF. Complete variable domain (other parts from reference TRBV9 and TRBJ1-5): DSGVTQTPKHLITATGQRVTLRCSPRSGDLSVYWYQQSLDQGLQFLIQYYNGEERAKGNILERFSAQQFPDLHSELNLSSLELGDSALYFCASSVAGEYQPQHFGDGTRLSIL.

The chain has TRBV7-3 and TRBJ2-1; possibly TRBD1 for D (5 bases). The CDR3 has 17 residues. Per germline, CDR1 SGHTA and CDR2 FQGTGA. The ends were cut back, 0 bases at V and 2 bases at J, with 14 bases in the middle. The CDR3 sequence is CASSLTGLGAAYNEQFF. CDR3 coding DNA: TGTGCCAGCAGCTTAACGGGCTTAGGGGCGGCCTACAATGAGCAGTTCTTC.

This chain joins TRBV18 and TRBJ2-7; possible D gene TRBD2, 5 bases. The CDR3 is made up of 13 amino acids. Germline V gene data show CDR1 as KGHSH and CDR2 as LQKENI. Trimming removed 4 bases from V and 1 base from J, with 8 bases in between. CDR3 region: CASSLDLSYEQYV. CDR3 DNA: TGTGCCAGCTCACTGGACTTATCCTACGAGCAGTACGTC.

The chain links TRBV21-1 to TRBJ2-1; TRBD1 is the table's D call, not checked against the DNA. TRBV21-1 is reported as a pseudogene. This CDR3 comprises 19 residues. The DNA for the CDR3 is TGTGCCAGCAGCAAAGCGAGTACAGGGACAGGGAAGACCTACAATGAGCAGTTCTTC. It codes for CASSKASTGTGKTYNEQFF.

The V call is TRBV24-1, the J call TRBJ1-5; D is ambiguous. The V gene lost 4 bases and the J gene lost 4 bases, with 4 bases spanning the gap. CDR1 is KGHDR, CDR2 SFDVKD, per germline. This CDR3 has 12 amino acids. CDR3 sequence (DNA): TGTGCCACCAGTGACCCTAATCAGCCCCAGCATTTT. Translated, it gives CATSDPNQPQHF.